Included here is one T cell receptor (beta chain) sequence, with context. This receptor's antigen is unknown. No base-level quality is on record; no much larger clone is a single base apart. This sample is drawn from a study of T cell repertoires and HLA-DP antigens (dated by TCRdb to 2017 to 2018). Concerning the study at large: The study used an in vitro model of CD4+ T cell alloreactivity in which transduced HeLa cells presented allogeneic HLA-DP. The three donors, two male and one female, ranged from the 18-to-29 to the 60-to-69 age band. On average, about 0.2 ug of DNA went in for sorted CD137+CD4+ samples, versus 950 to 1,500 ng for pre-culture CD4+ samples. Compared with self, one alloantigen differed at one amino acid in the peptide-binding groove and the other differed at fewer than 11, modelling structurally similar versus dissimilar alloantigens. Here is what the overall study found, with its caveats: Clonality of sorted CD137+ cells was similar against both alloantigens (around 0.41) and much higher than in pre-culture samples (approximately 0.04). Limitations were identified as the inclusion of only three donors, the use of a non-physiological HeLa antigen-presenting system, and the use of total CD4+ responder cells. Separate analysis of naive and memory CD4+ repertoires was not performed. An average cumulative frequency of about 39% against one allele and 50.6% against the other was found for clones undetected before culture.

TCRB CDR3 regions were amplified with the immunoSEQ multiplex PCR using forward primers for 54 TRBV segments and reverse primers for 13 TRBJ segments. Pre-culture CD4+ samples were sequenced at deep resolution with a target of 150,000 to 250,000 T cell genomes. Sequencing of the amplicons was done on an Illumina HiSeq System, giving 87 bp reads that spanned the CDR3. As for how the authors treated the data: PCR and sequencing errors in the reads were corrected, and alignment to IMGT reference sequences was used to define CDR3 regions. Synthetic template pools were used to estimate counts of templates and unique rearrangements. Clonality was calculated as 1 minus Pielou's evenness. The Daley-Smith estimator was used to estimate richness. Morisita's index served as the measure of repertoire overlap. Clones present in cultured samples but not detected in the pre-culture repertoire of the same donor were defined as low-abundance clones. TCRdb holds this immuneACCESS table with in-frame rearrangements only. Some clones are missing; in checked studies, unresolved V genes explain under half, and the rest has no known cause. That table gives V, J and clone size, and the DNA gave D and trimming. Within this sample are over 100,000 clones, with 92% of them counted one time only. About 0.27% of the sample is in the top ten clones.

Magnetic bead negative selection was used to isolate untouched CD4+ T cells from Ficoll-separated PBMC, with an average purity of about 98%. Magnetic beads were used to isolate untouched CD4+ T cells from Ficoll-separated PBMC, giving roughly 98% purity with negligible CD8+ contamination. Peripheral blood mononuclear cells were supplied by the buffy coats of a few healthy blood donors, who served as the study donors. CMV seronegative status was shared by all three donors. Genomic DNA was extracted with the DNeasy Blood & Tissue Kit. For each subject, genomic DNA from sorted CD137+CD4+ cells and from pre-culture CD4+ baseline samples underwent TCRB sequencing. Counted from cysteine to phenylalanine, this CDR3 has 15 amino acids. The DNA shown is the 45-base CDR3, in frame from base 1. The germline V gene specifies KGHSH as CDR1 and LQKENI as CDR2. V lost 2 bases and J lost 0 bases; the stretch between them is 7 bases long.

The receptor chain draws on TRBV18 and TRBJ2-2, with no reliable assignment of the D segment. Material for sequencing was CD4+ T cells from PBMCs. This receptor was taken from a woman in her late teens or twenties in good health and CMV-seronegative. This receptor has the CDR3 CASSPGPPNTGELFF. The DNA sequence is given as TGTGCCAGCTCACCAGGGCCCCCGAACACCGGGGAGCTGTTTTTT.